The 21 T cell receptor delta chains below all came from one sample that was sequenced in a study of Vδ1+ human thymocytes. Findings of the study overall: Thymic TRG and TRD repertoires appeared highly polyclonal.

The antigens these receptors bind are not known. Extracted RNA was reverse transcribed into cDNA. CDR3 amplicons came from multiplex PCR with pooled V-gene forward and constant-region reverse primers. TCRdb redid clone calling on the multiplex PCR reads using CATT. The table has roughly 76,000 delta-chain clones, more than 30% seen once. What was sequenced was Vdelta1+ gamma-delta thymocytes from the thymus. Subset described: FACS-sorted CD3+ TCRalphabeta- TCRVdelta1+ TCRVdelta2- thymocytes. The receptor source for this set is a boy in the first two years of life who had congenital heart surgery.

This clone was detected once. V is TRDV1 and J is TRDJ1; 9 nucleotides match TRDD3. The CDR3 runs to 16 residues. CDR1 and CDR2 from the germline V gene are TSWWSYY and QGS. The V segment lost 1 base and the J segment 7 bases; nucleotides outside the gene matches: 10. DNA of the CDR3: TGTGCTCTTGGGGAACCGAACCTTACTGGGGGACGTAAACTCATCTTT. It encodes CALGEPNLTGGRKLIF.

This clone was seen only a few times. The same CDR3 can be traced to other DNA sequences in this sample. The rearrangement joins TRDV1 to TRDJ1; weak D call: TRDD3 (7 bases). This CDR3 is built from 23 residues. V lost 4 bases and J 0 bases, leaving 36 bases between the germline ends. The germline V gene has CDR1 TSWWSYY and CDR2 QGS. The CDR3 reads CALGATTRILRESGGSYTDKLIF. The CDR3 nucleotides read TGTGCTCTTGGGGCCACCACTCGAATCCTACGAGAATCTGGGGGCTCCTACACCGATAAACTCATCTTT.

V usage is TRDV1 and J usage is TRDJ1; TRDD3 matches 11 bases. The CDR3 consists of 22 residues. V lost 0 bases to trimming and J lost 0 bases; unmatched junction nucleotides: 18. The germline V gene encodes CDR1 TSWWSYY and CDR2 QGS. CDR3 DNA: TGTGCTCTTGGGGAACTTTGGGCCTCGTACTGGGGGATAAAGATCTACACCGATAAACTCATCTTT. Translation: CALGELWASYWGIKIYTDKLIF.

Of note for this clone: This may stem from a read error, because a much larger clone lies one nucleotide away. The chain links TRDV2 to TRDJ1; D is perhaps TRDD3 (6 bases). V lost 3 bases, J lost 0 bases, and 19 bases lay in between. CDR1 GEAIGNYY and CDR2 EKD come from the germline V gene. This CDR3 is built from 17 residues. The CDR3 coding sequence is TGTGCCTGTGACTCTAGCGGGGGAATCCAGTACACCGATAAACTCATCTTT. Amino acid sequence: CACDSSGGIQYTDKLIF.

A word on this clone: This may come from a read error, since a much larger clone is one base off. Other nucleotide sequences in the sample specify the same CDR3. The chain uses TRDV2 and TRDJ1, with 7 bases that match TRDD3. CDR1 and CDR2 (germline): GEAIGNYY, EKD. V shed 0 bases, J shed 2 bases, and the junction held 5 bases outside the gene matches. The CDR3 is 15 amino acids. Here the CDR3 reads CACDTVLGGTDKLIF. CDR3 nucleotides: TGTGCCTGTGACACCGTCCTGGGGGGAACCGATAAACTCATCTTT.

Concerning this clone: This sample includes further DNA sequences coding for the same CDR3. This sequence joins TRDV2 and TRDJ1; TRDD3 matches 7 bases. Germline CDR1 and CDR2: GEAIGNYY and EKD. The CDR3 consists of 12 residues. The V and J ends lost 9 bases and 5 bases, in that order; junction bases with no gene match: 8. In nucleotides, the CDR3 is TGTGCCGCAGAGTTGGATACGGATAAACTCATCTTT. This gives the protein CAAELDTDKLIF.

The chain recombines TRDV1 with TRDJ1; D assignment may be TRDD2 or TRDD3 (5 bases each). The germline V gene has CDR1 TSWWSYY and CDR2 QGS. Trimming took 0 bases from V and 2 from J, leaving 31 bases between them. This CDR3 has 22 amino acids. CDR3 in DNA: TGTGCTCTTGGGGAACTGCTAGCCCCTCTAGGGGCTGGGTTTCCTCTGACCGATAAACTCATCTTT. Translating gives CALGELLAPLGAGFPLTDKLIF.

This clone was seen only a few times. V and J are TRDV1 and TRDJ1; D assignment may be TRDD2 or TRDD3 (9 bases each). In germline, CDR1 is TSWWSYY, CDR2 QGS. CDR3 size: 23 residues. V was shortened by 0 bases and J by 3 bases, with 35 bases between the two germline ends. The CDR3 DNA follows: TGTGCTCTTGGGGAACTAGGCCCCCCTTCCTACGATAGGAGACTGGGGGACCCCGATAAACTCATCTTT. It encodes CALGELGPPSYDRRLGDPDKLIF.

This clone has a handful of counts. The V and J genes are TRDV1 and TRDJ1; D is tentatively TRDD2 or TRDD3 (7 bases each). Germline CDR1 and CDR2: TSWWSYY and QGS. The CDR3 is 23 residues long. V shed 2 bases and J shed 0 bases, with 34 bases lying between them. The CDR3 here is CALGESPSLPRRATGEDTDKLIF. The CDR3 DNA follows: TGTGCTCTTGGGGAATCCCCTTCCTTACCACGTCGGGCGACTGGGGAGGACACCGATAAACTCATCTTT.

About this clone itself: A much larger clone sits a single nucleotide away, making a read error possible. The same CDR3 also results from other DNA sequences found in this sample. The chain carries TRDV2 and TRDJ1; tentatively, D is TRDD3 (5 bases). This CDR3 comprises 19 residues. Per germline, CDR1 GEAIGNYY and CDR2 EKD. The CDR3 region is CACDTEKSILVWRTDKLIF. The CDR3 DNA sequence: TGTGCTTGTGACACCGAAAAGTCAATACTGGTTTGGCGTACCGATAAACTCATCTTT.

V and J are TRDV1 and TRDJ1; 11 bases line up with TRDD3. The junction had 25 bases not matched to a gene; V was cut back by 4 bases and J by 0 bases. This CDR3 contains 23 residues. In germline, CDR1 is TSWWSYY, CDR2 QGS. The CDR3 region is CALGVPHYALMGDTLVDTDKLIF. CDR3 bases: TGTGCTCTTGGGGTCCCGCACTACGCGCTGATGGGGGATACGCTGGTGGACACCGATAAACTCATCTTT.

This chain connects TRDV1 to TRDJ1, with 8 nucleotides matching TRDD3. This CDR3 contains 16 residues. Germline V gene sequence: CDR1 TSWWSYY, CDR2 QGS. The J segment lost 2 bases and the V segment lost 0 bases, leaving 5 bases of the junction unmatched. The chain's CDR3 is CALGELSYWGTDKLIF. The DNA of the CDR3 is TGTGCTCTTGGGGAACTTAGTTACTGGGGGACCGATAAACTCATCTTT.

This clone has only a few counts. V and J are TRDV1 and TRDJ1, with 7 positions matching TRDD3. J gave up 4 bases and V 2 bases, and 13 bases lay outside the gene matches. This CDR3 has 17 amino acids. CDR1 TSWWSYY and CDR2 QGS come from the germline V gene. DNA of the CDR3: TGTGCTCTTGGGGAAGGTTCCCGGGGGATTAGGCACGATAAACTCATCTTT. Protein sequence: CALGEGSRGIRHDKLIF.

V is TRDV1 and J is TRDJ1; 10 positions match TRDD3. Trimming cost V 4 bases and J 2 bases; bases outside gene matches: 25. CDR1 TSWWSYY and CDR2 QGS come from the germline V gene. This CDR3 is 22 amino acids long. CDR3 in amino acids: CALGVQVPLLGDGPTRTDKLIF. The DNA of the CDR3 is TGTGCTCTTGGGGTACAAGTTCCTCTACTGGGGGATGGGCCAACCAGGACCGATAAACTCATCTTT.

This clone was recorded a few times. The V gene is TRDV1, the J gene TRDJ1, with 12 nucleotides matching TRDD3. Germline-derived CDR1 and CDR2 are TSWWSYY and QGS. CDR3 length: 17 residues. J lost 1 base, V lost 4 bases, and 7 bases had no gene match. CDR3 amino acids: CALGGRTGGYRTDKLIF. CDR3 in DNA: TGTGCTCTTGGGGGACGTACTGGGGGATACCGCACCGATAAACTCATCTTT.

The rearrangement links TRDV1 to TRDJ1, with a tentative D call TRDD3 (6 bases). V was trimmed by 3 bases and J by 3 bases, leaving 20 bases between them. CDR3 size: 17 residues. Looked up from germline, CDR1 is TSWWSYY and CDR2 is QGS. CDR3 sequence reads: CALGDPTPADTSDKLIF. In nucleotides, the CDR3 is TGTGCTCTTGGGGATCCCACTCCGGCGGATACATCCGATAAACTCATCTTT.

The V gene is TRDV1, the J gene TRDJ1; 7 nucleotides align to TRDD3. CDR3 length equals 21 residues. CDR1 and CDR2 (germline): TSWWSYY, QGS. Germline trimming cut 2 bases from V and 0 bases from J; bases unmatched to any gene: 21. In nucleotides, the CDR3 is TGTGCTCTTGGGGAAAGGGGGGATTCCCCTCCCGGACTAAAGTACACCGATAAACTCATCTTT. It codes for CALGERGDSPPGLKYTDKLIF.

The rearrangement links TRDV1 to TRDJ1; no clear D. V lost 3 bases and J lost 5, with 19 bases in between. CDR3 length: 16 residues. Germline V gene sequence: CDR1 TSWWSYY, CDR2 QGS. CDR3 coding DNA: TGTGCTCTTGGGGAGAGCTTTCCCTGCGGGGCGGATAAACTCATCTTT. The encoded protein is CALGESFPCGADKLIF.

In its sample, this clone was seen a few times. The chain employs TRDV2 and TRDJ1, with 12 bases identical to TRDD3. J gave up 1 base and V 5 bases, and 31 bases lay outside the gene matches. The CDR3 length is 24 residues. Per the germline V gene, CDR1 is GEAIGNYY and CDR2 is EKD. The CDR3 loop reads CACGPDFPMWGWGIRGVFTDKLIF. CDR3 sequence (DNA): TGTGCCTGTGGACCCGACTTTCCTATGTGGGGCTGGGGGATACGAGGGGTGTTCACCGATAAACTCATCTTT.

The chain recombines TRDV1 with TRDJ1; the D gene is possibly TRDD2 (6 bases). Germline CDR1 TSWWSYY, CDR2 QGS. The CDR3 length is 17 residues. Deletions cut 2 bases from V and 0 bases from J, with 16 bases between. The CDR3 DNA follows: TGTGCTCTTGGGGAAGACTATTCCCTTCCGTACACCGATAAACTCATCTTT. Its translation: CALGEDYSLPYTDKLIF.

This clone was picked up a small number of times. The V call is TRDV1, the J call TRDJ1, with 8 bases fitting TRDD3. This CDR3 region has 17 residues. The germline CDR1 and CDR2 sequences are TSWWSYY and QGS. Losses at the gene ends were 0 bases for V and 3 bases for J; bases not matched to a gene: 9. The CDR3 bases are TGTGCTCTTGGGGAACTTTATATGGTGGGGGATTCCGATAAACTCATCTTT. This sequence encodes CALGELYMVGDSDKLIF.